The source of this T cell receptor beta chain is a study of Ad26.COV2.S vaccination and SARS-CoV-2 variants. The repertoire was sequenced with immunoSEQ multiplex PCR; TCRdb's copy has only in-frame clones and lacks some. The sample gives roughly 380,000 clones, 88% of which show up once; approximately 4% is in the top ten. V was trimmed by 5 bases and J by 4 bases, leaving 15 bases between them. The germline gives CDR1 SEHNR, CDR2 FQNEAQ (reference sequence). There are 15 residues in the CDR3. General study findings and limits: Breadth, reportedly substantial, characterized the spike-specific CD8+ and CD4+ T cell responses after vaccination.

Treatment of the sample: roughly 19 received Ad26.COV2.S at low or high dose, single or two shots; about 5 received placebo; per-sample allocation not given. Sampling occurred on day 63 after the first vaccine or placebo injection. Turning to this clone: Its antigen is undetermined.

The receptor was derived from a person aged 18-60 years who received the Ad26.COV2.S COVID-19 vaccine or a placebo. The J gene is TRBJ2-1, the V gene TRBV7-9; D gene unclear. The sequences come from peripheral blood, collected in a trial of Ad26.COV2.S vaccine versus placebo. CDR3 sequence: CASSLVPRPYNEQFF. The CDR3 nucleotides are TGTGCCAGCAGCCTGGTTCCCCGACCGTACAATGAGCAGTTCTTC.